This T cell receptor (beta chain) was sequenced in a study of identifying expanded T cells in peripheral blood (dated by TCRdb to between 2019 and 2020). Turning to the overall study: Technical replicates were generated by sequencing separate aliquots of the same genomic DNA pool, with four replicates compared pairwise. Results the study describes overall, beyond this receptor: The binomial model flagged about 1.3 differentially abundant clones between technical replicates, compared with roughly 15 over about two weeks and 19 to 20 over about four weeks. In all healthy donors, the variance in clone template counts between samples taken around two weeks apart rose significantly as total template count increased. Across all healthy-donor time intervals, the beta-binomial model significantly cut both the number of clones called differentially abundant and the false-positive rate. The authors expected biological variance in healthy repertoires might increase further over much longer intervals such as months to years.

Measured from the cysteine to the phenylalanine, the CDR3 is 18 residues long. Only CDR3 DNA is held: 54 bases, read in frame from base 1. The germline V gene (reference sequence) specifies LNHDA as CDR1 and SQIVND as CDR2. V ends up 4 bases short and J 0 bases short, with an unmatched junction base count of 14. No immune events, such as infections, were documented for the healthy donors during the collection period. Healthy-donor blood repertoires served as a training cohort to calibrate time-dependent variance in a beta-binomial model of T-cell clone differential abundance. The training cohort included around ten healthy donors, of whom 3 were female and 7 were male. On average the donors were around 41 years old, and their ages spanned roughly 25 to 65 years. Whole blood was collected from each healthy donor at three time points spaced approximately 2 weeks apart and obtained from a commercial supplier. For immunosequencing, genomic DNA was extracted from whole blood that had not been sorted.

About this clone itself: Its antigen is currently not known. No clone much larger than this one lies a single base away; base qualities are absent.

The immunoSEQ Assay, which relies on bias-controlled multiplex PCR amplification of genomic DNA, was used to profile TCRbeta CDR3 regions. In the authors' own workflow: The absolute abundance of each unique TCRbeta CDR3 region was quantified after sequences were collapsed and filtered. Differential abundance was tested with a binomial (Fisher-equivalent) model and with a beta-binomial model adding time-dependent variance fitted from healthy donors. Any clone with fewer than 5 combined templates was excluded, and a clone was called differentially abundant if its Benjamini-Hochberg FDR was below 0.01. Using the form v = (b*log(k)+a)^2, the beta-binomial variance was modeled as a function of the total template count across the two samples. TCRdb provides this immuneACCESS table in a form limited to in-frame rearrangements. Some clones are lacking; in checked studies, under half of them reflect an unresolved V gene, and why the rest are absent is not known. That table gives V, J and clone size, and the DNA gave D and trimming. The sample table shows over 90,000 clones, and roughly 86% are seen once. Of the sample, around 5.9% is held by the ten largest clones.

The rearranged chain carries TRBV19 and TRBJ2-7; 8 junctional bases match TRBD2. The origin of this receptor is a person between 18 and 75 years old in good health. The sequenced sample was blood. DNA sequence: TGTGCCAGTAGTAACCACGCCTCACTAGCGGTGAGCTCCTACGAGCAGTACTTC. It codes for CASSNHASLAVSSYEQYF.